The following is a T cell receptor (beta chain) sequence with its context. Germline V gene data show CDR1 as SNHLY and CDR2 as FYNNEI. Trimming removed 4 bases from V and 1 base from J, with 18 bases in between. CDR3 length: 17 residues. The sample belongs to a study of identical twins. TCRdb itself ran the 5' RACE reads through MiXCR, one entry per CDR3 protein. The table has roughly 490,000 distinct CDR3 sequences, about 13% seen once. This same sample was also taken into another study, of yellow fever vaccine responses in identical twins. This second study notes: Twins reportedly appeared to share part of their vaccine T cell response while keeping part individual.

The chain recombines TRBV2 with TRBJ2-3; D is possibly TRBD1 (5 bases). The TCR comes from a woman younger than 35 in good health. The specimen was CD4+ T cells sorted from blood. The CDR3 loop is CASSAGVKSTGTDTQYF. CDR3 DNA: TGTGCCAGCAGTGCAGGTGTTAAGTCGACAGGCACAGATACGCAGTATTTT.